This TCR beta chain was sequenced for a study of T cell responses to AZD1222 COVID-19 vaccine. Libraries were prepared by immunoSEQ multiplex PCR; TCRdb keeps only in-frame clonotypes and omits some of them. The sample carries 180,000 or so clones, more than 75% recorded once. Per the germline V gene, CDR1 is SGHTA and CDR2 is FQGNSA. The CDR3 runs to 15 residues. V lost 7 bases and J lost 1, with 17 bases in between. Study-level findings and limits: Donors were chiefly white British, with a greater number of females, and clonal diversity was perhaps underestimated.

In the case of this clone: Its antigen is currently unknown.

This TCR was recovered from an adult who received the AZD1222 COVID-19 vaccine. Sequenced here: peripheral blood, sampled 28 days after the second AZD1222 dose. The J gene is TRBJ2-7, the V gene TRBV7-2; D is unresolved. The CDR3 region is CASNPWASPSYEQYF. As DNA, the CDR3 is TGTGCCAGCAACCCTTGGGCGTCCCCATCCTACGAGCAGTACTTC.